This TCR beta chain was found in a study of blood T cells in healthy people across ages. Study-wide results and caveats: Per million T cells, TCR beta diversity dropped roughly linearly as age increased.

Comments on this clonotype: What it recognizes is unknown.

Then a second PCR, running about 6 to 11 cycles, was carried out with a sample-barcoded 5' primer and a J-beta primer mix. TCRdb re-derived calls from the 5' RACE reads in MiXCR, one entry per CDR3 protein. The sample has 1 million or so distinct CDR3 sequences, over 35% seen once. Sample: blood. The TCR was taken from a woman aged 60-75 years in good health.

CDR3 region: CASSPRGGLGNQPQHF. CDR3 DNA: TGTGCCAGCAGCCCCCGAGGGGGTTTGGGCAATCAGCCCCAGCATTTT. This chain connects TRBV7-8 to TRBJ1-5, with TRBD1 as a possible D gene (6 bases). Trimming cost V 5 bases and J 2 bases, with 16 bases left between them. The CDR3 is 16 amino acids. Germline assignment: CDR1 SGHVS and CDR2 FQNEAQ. Complete variable domain (other parts from reference TRBV7-8 and TRBJ1-5): GAGVSQSPRYKVAKRGQDVALRCDPISGHVSLFWYQQALGQGPEFLTYFQNEAQLDKSGLPSDRFFAERPEGSVSTLKIQRTQQEDSAVYLCASSPRGGLGNQPQHFGDGTRLSIL.